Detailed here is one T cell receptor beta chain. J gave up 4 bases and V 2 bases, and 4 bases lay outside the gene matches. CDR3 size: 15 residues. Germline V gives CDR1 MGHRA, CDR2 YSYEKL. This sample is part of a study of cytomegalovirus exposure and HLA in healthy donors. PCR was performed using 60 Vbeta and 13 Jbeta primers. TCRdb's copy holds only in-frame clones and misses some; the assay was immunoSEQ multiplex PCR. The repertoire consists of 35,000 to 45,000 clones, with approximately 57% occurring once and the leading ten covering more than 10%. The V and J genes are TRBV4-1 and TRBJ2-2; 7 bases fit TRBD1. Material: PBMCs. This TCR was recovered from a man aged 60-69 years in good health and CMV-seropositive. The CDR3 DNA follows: TGCGCCAGCAGCCAATCGACAGGGAGCACCGGGGAGCTGTTTTTT. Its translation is CASSQSTGSTGELFF.